The source of this TCR beta chain is a study of blood T cell repertoires in COVID-19. Produced via immunoSEQ multiplex PCR; TCRdb's table is partial and in-frame only. Of about 350,000 clones detected, about 90% appear once; the ten largest clones hold approximately 1%. The CDR3 sequence is 16 residues long. Deletions cut 3 bases from V and 10 bases from J, with 19 bases between. Germline V gives CDR1 LNHDA, CDR2 SQIVND (reference sequence). J is TRBJ1-6 and V is TRBV19; possible D gene TRBD1, 5 bases. The specimen was PBMCs or T cells enriched from blood (not recorded which). The sequence came from a woman in her twenties or thirties who had recovered from COVID-19. The CDR3 reads CASSISPGSTESPLHF. Written as DNA, the CDR3 is TGTGCCAGTAGTATTAGCCCAGGGTCCACCGAATCACCCCTCCACTTT.